This T cell receptor (beta chain) was found in a study of cytomegalovirus exposure and HLA in healthy donors. Study-level background: Among the 398 donors who were genotyped, over 70% fell in the genetic ancestry cluster that is associated with self-reported Caucasian donors. Overall study findings and caveats: Looking again later, the authors saw that most CMV-associated TCR beta chains seemed HLA-restricted.

V lost 4 bases to trimming and J lost 9 bases, with 15 bases between them. The CDR3 is 13 residues long. Germline-derived CDR1 and CDR2 are SGHNT and YYREEE (reference sequence). About this clone: Antigen unknown.

Primers: 60 Vbeta forward and 13 Jbeta reverse. Some clones are missing from TCRdb's copy, which holds only in-frame ones; the method was immunoSEQ multiplex PCR. The data show 250,000 to 350,000 clones, roughly 85% seen once. Donors counted as nominally healthy when sampled, yet unrecorded immune exposures were likely. The specimen sequenced was PBMCs. The chain uses TRBV5-4 and TRBJ2-3; a possible D gene is TRBD2 (5 bases). The sequence derives from a man aged 40-49 years in good health and CMV-seropositive. CDR3 region: CASSLTGERTQYF. CDR3 sequence (DNA): TGTGCCAGCAGCCTGACCGGAGAGCGGACGCAGTATTTT. Drawing the rest from reference TRBV5-4 and TRBJ2-3, the complete variable domain is ETGVTQSPTHLIKTRGQQVTLRCSSQSGHNTVSWYQQALGQGPQFIFQYYREEENGRGNFPPRFSGLQFPNYSSELNVNALELDDSALYLCASSLTGERTQYFGPGTRLTVL.